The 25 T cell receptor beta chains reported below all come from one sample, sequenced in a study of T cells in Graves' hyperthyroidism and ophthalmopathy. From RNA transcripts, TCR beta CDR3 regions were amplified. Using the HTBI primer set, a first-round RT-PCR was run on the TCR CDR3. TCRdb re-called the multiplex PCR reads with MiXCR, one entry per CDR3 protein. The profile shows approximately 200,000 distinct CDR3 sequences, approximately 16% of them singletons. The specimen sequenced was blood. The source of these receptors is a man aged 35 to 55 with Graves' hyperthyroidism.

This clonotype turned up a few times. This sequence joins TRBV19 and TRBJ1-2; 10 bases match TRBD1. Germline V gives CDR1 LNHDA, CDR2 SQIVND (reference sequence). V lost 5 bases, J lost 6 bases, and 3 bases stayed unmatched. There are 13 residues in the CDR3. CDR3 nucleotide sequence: TGTGCCAGTAGTGCCGGGACAGGGGATGGCTACACCTTC. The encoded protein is CASSAGTGDGYTF.

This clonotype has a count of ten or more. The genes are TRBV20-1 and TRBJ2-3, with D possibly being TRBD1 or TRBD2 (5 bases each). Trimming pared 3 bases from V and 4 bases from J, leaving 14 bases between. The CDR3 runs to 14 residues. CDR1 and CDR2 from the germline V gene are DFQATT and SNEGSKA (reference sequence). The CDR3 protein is CSARRGRESDTQYF. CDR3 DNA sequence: TGCAGTGCTAGGAGGGGCAGGGAGTCAGATACGCAGTATTTT.

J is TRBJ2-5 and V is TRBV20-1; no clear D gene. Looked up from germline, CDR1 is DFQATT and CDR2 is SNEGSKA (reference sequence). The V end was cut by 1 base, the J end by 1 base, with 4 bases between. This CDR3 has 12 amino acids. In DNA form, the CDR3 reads TGCAGTGCTAGAGCCTTCCAAGAGACCCAGTACTTC. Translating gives CSARAFQETQYF.

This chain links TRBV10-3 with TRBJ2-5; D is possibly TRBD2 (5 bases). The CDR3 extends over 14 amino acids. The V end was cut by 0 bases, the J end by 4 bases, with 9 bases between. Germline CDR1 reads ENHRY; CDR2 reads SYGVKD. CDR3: CAISESVEGETQYF. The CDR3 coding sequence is TGTGCCATCAGTGAGTCTGTTGAGGGAGAGACCCAGTACTTC.

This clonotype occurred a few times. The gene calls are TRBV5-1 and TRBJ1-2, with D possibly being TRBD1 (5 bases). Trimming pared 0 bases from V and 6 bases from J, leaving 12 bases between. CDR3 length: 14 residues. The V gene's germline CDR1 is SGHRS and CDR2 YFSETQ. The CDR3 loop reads CASSLALGENGYTF. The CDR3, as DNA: TGCGCCAGCAGCTTGGCGTTAGGGGAAAATGGCTACACCTTC.

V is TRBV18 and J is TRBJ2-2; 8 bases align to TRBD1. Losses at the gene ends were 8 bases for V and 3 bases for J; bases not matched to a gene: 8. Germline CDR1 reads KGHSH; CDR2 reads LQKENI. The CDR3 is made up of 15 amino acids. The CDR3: CASPSPGGYTGELFF. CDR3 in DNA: TGTGCCAGCCCATCTCCAGGGGGCTACACCGGGGAGCTGTTTTTT.

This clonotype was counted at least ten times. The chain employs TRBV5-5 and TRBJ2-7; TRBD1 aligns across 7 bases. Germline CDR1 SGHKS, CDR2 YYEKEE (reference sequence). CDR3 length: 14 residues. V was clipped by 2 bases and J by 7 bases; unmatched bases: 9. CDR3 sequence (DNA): TGTGCCAGCAGCTTAACAGGGGTGGTGGGGGAGCAGTACTTC. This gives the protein CASSLTGVVGEQYF. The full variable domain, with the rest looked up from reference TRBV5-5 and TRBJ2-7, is DAGVTQSPTHLIKTRGQQVTLRCSPISGHKSVSWYQQVLGQGPQFIFQYYEKEERGRGNFPDRFSARQFPNYSSELNVNALLLGDSALYLCASSLTGVVGEQYFGPGTRLTVT.

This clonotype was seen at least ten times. CDR3 nucleotide sequence: TGTGCCAGCAGCGGACCACCGGGACTAGCGGACGCAGATACGCAGTATTTT. It yields the protein CASSGPPGLADADTQYF. The genes are TRBV13 and TRBJ2-3; 11 positions match TRBD2. This CDR3 is 17 amino acids long. Trimming at V came to 5 bases and at J to 4 bases, leaving 11 bases not matched to a gene. Per the germline V gene, CDR1 is PRHDT and CDR2 is FYEKMQ (reference sequence).

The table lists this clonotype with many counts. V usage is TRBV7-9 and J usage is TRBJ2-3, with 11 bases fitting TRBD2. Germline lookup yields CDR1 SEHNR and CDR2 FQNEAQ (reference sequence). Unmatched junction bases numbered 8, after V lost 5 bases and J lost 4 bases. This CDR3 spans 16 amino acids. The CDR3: CASSQTGLAGADTQYF. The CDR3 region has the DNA TGTGCCAGCAGCCAGACCGGACTAGCGGGCGCAGATACGCAGTATTTT.

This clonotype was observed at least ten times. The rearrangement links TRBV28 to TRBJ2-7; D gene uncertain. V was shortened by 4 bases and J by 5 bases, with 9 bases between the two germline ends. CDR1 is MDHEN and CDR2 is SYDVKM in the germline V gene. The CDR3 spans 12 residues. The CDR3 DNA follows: TGTGCCAGCAGTTCGGAGCGCGACGAGCAGTACTTC. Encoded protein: CASSSERDEQYF. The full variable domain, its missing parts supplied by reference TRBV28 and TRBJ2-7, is DVKVTQSSRYLVKRTGEKVFLECVQDMDHENMFWYRQDPGLGLRLIYFSYDVKMKEKGDIPEGYSVSREKKERFSLILESASTNQTSMYLCASSSERDEQYFGPGTRLTVT.

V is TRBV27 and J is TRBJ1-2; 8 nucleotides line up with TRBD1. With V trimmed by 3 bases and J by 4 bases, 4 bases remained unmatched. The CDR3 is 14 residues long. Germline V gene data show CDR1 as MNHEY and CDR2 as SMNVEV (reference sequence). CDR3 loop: CASSLDRDVYGYTF. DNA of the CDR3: TGTGCCAGCAGTTTGGACAGGGATGTCTATGGCTACACCTTC.

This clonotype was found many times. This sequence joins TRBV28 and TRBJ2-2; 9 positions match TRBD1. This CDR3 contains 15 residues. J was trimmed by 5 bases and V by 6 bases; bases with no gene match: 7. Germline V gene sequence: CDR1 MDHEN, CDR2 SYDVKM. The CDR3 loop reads CASSIQGARTGELFF. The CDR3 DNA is TGTGCCAGCAGCATACAGGGGGCGAGAACCGGGGAGCTGTTTTTT.

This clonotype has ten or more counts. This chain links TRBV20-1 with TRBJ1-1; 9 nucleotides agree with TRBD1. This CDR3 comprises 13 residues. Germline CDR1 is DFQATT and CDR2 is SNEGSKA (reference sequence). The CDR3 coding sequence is TGCAGACCCCATCGGGACAGGGTCTCTGAAGCTTTCTTT. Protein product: CRPHRDRVSEAFF.

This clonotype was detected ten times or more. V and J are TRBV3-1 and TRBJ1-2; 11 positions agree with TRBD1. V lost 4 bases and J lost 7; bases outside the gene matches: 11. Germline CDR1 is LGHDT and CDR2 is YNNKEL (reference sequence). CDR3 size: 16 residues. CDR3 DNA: TGTGCCAGCAGCCCCAGGACAGGGGGCGCCGGTGGTGGCTACACCTTC. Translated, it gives CASSPRTGGAGGGYTF.

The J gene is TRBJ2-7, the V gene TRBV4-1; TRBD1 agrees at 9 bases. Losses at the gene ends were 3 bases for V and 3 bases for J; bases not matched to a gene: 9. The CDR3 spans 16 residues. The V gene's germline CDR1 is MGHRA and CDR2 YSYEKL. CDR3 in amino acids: CASSQEDRGGYYEQYF. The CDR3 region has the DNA TGCGCCAGCAGCCAGGAGGACAGGGGAGGATACTACGAGCAGTACTTC.

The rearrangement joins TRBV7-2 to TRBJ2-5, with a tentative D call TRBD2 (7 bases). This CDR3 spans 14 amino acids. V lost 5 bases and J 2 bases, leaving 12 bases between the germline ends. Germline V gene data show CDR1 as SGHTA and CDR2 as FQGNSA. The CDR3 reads CASSKGGVQETQYF. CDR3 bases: TGTGCCAGCAGCAAAGGGGGGGTTCAAGAGACCCAGTACTTC.

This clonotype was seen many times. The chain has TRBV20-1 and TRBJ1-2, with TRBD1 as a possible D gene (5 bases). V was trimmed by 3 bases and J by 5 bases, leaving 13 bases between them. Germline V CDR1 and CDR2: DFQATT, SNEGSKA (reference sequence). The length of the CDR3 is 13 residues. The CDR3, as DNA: TGCAGTGCTAGCCCTGGGGGGGGTTATGGCTACACCTTC. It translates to CSASPGGGYGYTF.

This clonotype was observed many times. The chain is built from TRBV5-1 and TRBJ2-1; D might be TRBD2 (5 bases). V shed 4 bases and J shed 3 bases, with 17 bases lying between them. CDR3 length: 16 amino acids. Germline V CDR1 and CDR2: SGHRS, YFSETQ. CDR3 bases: TGCGCCAGCAGCCCCCTTGGGGAGAACTTCTACAATGAGCAGTTCTTC. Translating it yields CASSPLGENFYNEQFF. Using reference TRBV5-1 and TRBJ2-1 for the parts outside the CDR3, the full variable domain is KAGVTQTPRYLIKTRGQQVTLSCSPISGHRSVSWYQQTPGQGLQFLFEYFSETQRNKGNFPGRFSGRQFSNSRSEMNVSTLELGDSALYLCASSPLGENFYNEQFFGPGTRLTVL.

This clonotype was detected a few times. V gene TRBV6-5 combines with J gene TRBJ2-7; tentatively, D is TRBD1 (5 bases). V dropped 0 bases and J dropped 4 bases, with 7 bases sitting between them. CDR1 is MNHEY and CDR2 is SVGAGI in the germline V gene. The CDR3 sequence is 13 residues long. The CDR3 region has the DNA TGTGCCAGCAGTTACTCGCACAGGTACGAGCAGTACTTC. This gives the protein CASSYSHRYEQYF.

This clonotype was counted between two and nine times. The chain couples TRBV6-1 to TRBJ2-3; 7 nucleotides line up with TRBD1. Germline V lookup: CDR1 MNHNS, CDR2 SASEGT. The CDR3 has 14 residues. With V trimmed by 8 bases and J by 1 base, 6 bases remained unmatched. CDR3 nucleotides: TGTGCCAGCGGACAGGCCCATCGCACAGATACGCAGTATTTT. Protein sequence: CASGQAHRTDTQYF.

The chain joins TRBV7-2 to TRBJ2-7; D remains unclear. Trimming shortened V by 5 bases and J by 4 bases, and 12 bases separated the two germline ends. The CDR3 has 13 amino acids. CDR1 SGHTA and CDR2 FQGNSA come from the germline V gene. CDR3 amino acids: CASSRAGEYEQYF. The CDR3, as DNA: TGTGCCAGCAGCCGGGCCGGAGAATACGAGCAGTACTTC.

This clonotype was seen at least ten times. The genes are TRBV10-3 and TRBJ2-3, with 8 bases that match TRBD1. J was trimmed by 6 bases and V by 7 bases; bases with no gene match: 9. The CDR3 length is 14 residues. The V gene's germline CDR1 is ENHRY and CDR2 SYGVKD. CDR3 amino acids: CAITRQGAGDTQYF. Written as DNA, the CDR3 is TGTGCCATCACAAGGCAGGGGGCAGGGGATACGCAGTATTTT.

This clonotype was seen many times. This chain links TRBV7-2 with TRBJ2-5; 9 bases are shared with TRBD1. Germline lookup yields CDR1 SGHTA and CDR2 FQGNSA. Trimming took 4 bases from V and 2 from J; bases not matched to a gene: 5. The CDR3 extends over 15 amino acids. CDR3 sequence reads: CASSSVDRGQETQYF. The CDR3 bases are TGTGCCAGCAGCTCAGTCGACAGGGGGCAAGAGACCCAGTACTTC.

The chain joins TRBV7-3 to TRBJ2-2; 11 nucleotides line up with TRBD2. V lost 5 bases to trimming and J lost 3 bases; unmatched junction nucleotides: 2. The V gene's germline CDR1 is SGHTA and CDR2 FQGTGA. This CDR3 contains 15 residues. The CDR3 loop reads CASSRLAGHTGELFF. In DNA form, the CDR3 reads TGTGCCAGCAGCCGACTAGCGGGGCACACCGGGGAGCTGTTTTTT. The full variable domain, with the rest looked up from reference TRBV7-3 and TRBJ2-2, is GAGVSQTPSNKVTEKGKYVELRCDPISGHTALYWYRQSLGQGPEFLIYFQGTGAADDSGLPNDRFFAVRPEGSVSTLKIQRTERGDSAVYLCASSRLAGHTGELFFGEGSRLTVL.

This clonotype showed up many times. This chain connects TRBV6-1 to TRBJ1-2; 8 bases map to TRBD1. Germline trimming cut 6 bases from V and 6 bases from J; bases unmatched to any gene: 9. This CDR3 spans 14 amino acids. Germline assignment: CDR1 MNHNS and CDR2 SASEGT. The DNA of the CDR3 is TGTGCCAGCAGCATGACCGGGACAGGCGATGGCTACACCTTC. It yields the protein CASSMTGTGDGYTF.